Listed below are T cell receptor beta chains from one sample, sequenced in a study of blood T cell repertoires in COVID-19. The assay was immunoSEQ multiplex PCR, and TCRdb's table has in-frame clones only and misses some. The table has a few hundred thousand clones, approximately 91% seen once. Sequencing input: PBMCs or T cells enriched from blood (not recorded which). The receptors come from a woman in her sixties who had recovered from COVID-19. CDR3s include the opening cysteine and the closing phenylalanine or tryptophan. Each record gives: V gene, clone size, J gene, D gene, CDR3 protein, CDR3 DNA. D genes are given only for firm matches. The size of a clone is reported for some rows only, either as once, few or many, or as a class for expanded clones.

v_gene: TRBV9; abundance: .; j_gene: TRBJ2-1; d_gene: .; CDR3aa: CASSVMPGTFNEQFF; CDR3nt: TGTGCCAGCAGCGTAATGCCCGGGACTTTCAATGAGCAGTTCTTC
v_gene: TRBV5-1; abundance: .; j_gene: TRBJ1-2; d_gene: .; CDR3aa: CASSLAGEGYGYTF; CDR3nt: TGCGCCAGCAGCTTGGCCGGGGAGGGGTATGGCTACACCTTC
v_gene: TRBV24-1; abundance: .; j_gene: TRBJ1-5; d_gene: TRBD1; CDR3aa: CATSDPGTDSNQPQHF; CDR3nt: TGTGCCACCAGTGATCCCGGGACAGATAGCAATCAGCCCCAGCATTTT
v_gene: TRBV14; abundance: .; j_gene: TRBJ2-1; d_gene: .; CDR3aa: CASSQDRGGSSYNEQFF; CDR3nt: TGTGCCAGCAGCCAAGATAGGGGGGGGAGCTCCTACAATGAGCAGTTCTTC
v_gene: TRBV7-6; abundance: .; j_gene: TRBJ1-3; d_gene: TRBD1; CDR3aa: CASSPTPGQGASGNTIYF; CDR3nt: TGTGCCAGCAGCCCGACCCCGGGACAGGGGGCATCTGGAAACACCATATATTTT
v_gene: TRBV10-1; abundance: few; j_gene: TRBJ2-3; d_gene: .; CDR3aa: CASSPGGTDTQYF; CDR3nt: TGCGCCAGCAGCCCAGGGGGCACAGATACGCAGTATTTT
v_gene: TRBV12-3/TRBV12-4; abundance: .; j_gene: TRBJ2-5; d_gene: .; CDR3aa: CASSLTQETQYF; CDR3nt: TGTGCCAGCAGTCTCACTCAAGAGACCCAGTACTTC
v_gene: TRBV7-2; abundance: .; j_gene: TRBJ1-6; d_gene: TRBD1; CDR3aa: CASSQDRGWNSPLHF; CDR3nt: TGTGCCAGCAGCCAGGACAGGGGGTGGAATTCACCCCTCCACTTT
v_gene: TRBV7-9; abundance: .; j_gene: TRBJ2-7; d_gene: TRBD1; CDR3aa: CASSSQTGLAEQYF; CDR3nt: TGTGCCAGCAGCTCCCAGACAGGGTTAGCCGAGCAGTACTTC
v_gene: TRBV29-1; abundance: .; j_gene: TRBJ1-2; d_gene: .; CDR3aa: CSVAGYGYTF; CDR3nt: TGCAGCGTTGCAGGGTATGGCTACACCTTC
v_gene: TRBV19; abundance: .; j_gene: TRBJ1-5; d_gene: .; CDR3aa: CASTRLADQPQHF; CDR3nt: TGTGCCAGTACCCGACTTGCCGATCAGCCCCAGCATTTT
v_gene: TRBV9; abundance: .; j_gene: TRBJ2-3; d_gene: TRBD2; CDR3aa: CASSPPSEGLAGGLSTDTQYF; CDR3nt: TGTGCCAGCAGCCCCCCGTCGGAGGGACTAGCGGGGGGACTCAGCACAGATACGCAGTATTTT
v_gene: TRBV27; abundance: .; j_gene: TRBJ2-2; d_gene: .; CDR3aa: CASSLSALGQNTGELFF; CDR3nt: TGTGCCAGCAGTTTATCGGCCCTGGGACAGAACACCGGGGAGCTGTTTTTT
v_gene: TRBV19; abundance: .; j_gene: TRBJ1-2; d_gene: .; CDR3aa: CASSIDSLTNYGYTF; CDR3nt: TGTGCCAGTAGTATAGACAGTCTCACTAACTATGGCTACACCTTC
v_gene: TRBV2; abundance: many; j_gene: TRBJ2-7; d_gene: .; CDR3aa: CASSPRTGGEKYEQYF; CDR3nt: TGTGCCAGCAGTCCGCGCACAGGGGGGGAGAAATACGAGCAGTACTTC
v_gene: TRBV3-1/TRBV3-2; abundance: .; j_gene: TRBJ1-3; d_gene: .; CDR3aa: CASSQRDSGNTIYF; CDR3nt: TGTGCCAGCAGCCAACGGGATTCTGGAAACACCATATATTTT
v_gene: TRBV19; abundance: .; j_gene: TRBJ1-1; d_gene: .; CDR3aa: CASSKPGQLRASATEAFF; CDR3nt: TGTGCCAGTAGTAAACCGGGACAACTACGCGCTTCGGCTACTGAAGCTTTCTTT
v_gene: TRBV7-9; abundance: .; j_gene: TRBJ1-2; d_gene: TRBD1; CDR3aa: CASSLGQGNGYTF; CDR3nt: TGTGCCAGCAGCTTAGGACAGGGAAATGGCTACACCTTC
v_gene: TRBV3-1/TRBV3-2; abundance: few; j_gene: TRBJ1-1; d_gene: .; CDR3aa: CASSPREVGTEAFF; CDR3nt: TGTGCCAGCAGCCCCCGCGAGGTGGGCACTGAAGCTTTCTTT
v_gene: TRBV11-2; abundance: .; j_gene: TRBJ2-7; d_gene: TRBD2; CDR3aa: CASSLVSGAVYEQYF; CDR3nt: TGTGCCAGCAGCTTAGTTAGCGGGGCAGTCTACGAGCAGTACTTC
v_gene: TRBV2; abundance: .; j_gene: TRBJ1-2; d_gene: .; CDR3aa: CASSRFGAQQYGYTF; CDR3nt: TGTGCCAGCAGTAGGTTTGGGGCCCAACAGTATGGCTACACCTTC
v_gene: TRBV2; abundance: few; j_gene: TRBJ1-1; d_gene: .; CDR3aa: CASTLPGQSGEAFF; CDR3nt: TGTGCCAGCACCCTCCCGGGACAATCGGGTGAAGCTTTCTTT
v_gene: TRBV19; abundance: .; j_gene: TRBJ2-2; d_gene: TRBD2; CDR3aa: CASSLISGLAGAGRMFF; CDR3nt: TGTGCCAGTAGTCTAATTTCGGGACTAGCGGGGGCCGGTAGGATGTTTTTT
v_gene: TRBV30; abundance: .; j_gene: TRBJ1-1; d_gene: .; CDR3aa: CAWSSPFEAFF; CDR3nt: TGTGCCTGGAGCTCCCCTTTTGAAGCTTTCTTT
v_gene: TRBV19; abundance: .; j_gene: TRBJ2-6; d_gene: .; CDR3aa: CASTQGSGANVLTF; CDR3nt: TGTGCCAGTACCCAGGGCTCTGGGGCCAACGTCCTGACTTTC
v_gene: TRBV27; abundance: once; j_gene: TRBJ1-1; d_gene: .; CDR3aa: CASSLIGGQLDTEAFF; CDR3nt: TGTGCCAGCAGTTTGATTGGGGGCCAGTTAGACACTGAAGCTTTCTTT
v_gene: TRBV29-1; abundance: .; j_gene: TRBJ2-3; d_gene: TRBD2; CDR3aa: CSVESLAGGSNTQYF; CDR3nt: TGCAGCGTTGAGTCCCTAGCGGGGGGATCGAATACGCAGTATTTT
v_gene: TRBV5-4; abundance: .; j_gene: TRBJ1-4; d_gene: .; CDR3aa: CASSLRTGGNEKLFF; CDR3nt: TGTGCCAGCAGCCTCCGGACCGGAGGTAATGAAAAACTGTTTTTT
v_gene: TRBV18; abundance: .; j_gene: TRBJ1-2; d_gene: .; CDR3aa: CASSLGGDLLDGYTF; CDR3nt: TGTGCCAGCTCACTCGGTGGAGATCTCTTGGATGGCTACACCTTC
v_gene: TRBV9; abundance: .; j_gene: TRBJ2-3; d_gene: TRBD2; CDR3aa: CASSPRGGPADTQYF; CDR3nt: TGTGCCAGCAGCCCCCGCGGGGGGCCTGCAGATACGCAGTATTTT
v_gene: TRBV9; abundance: .; j_gene: TRBJ2-3; d_gene: TRBD2; CDR3aa: CASSIATSPDTQYF; CDR3nt: TGTGCCAGCAGCATCGCGACTAGCCCAGATACGCAGTATTTT
v_gene: TRBV4-1; abundance: .; j_gene: TRBJ1-3; d_gene: TRBD1; CDR3aa: CASSQDRFVQGASGNTIYF; CDR3nt: TGCGCCAGCAGCCAAGATCGTTTCGTACAGGGGGCCTCCGGAAACACCATATATTTT
v_gene: TRBV9; abundance: once; j_gene: TRBJ2-5; d_gene: TRBD2; CDR3aa: CASSAGTSGGAQETQYF; CDR3nt: TGTGCCAGCAGCGCCGGGACTAGCGGGGGGGCCCAAGAGACCCAGTACTTC
v_gene: TRBV7-7; abundance: few; j_gene: TRBJ2-5; d_gene: TRBD2; CDR3aa: CASSLLAGGTQETQYF; CDR3nt: TGTGCCAGCAGCCTCCTAGCGGGGGGAACCCAAGAGACCCAGTACTTC
v_gene: TRBV27; abundance: .; j_gene: TRBJ1-4; d_gene: .; CDR3aa: CASSLIPGGGEKLFF; CDR3nt: TGTGCCAGCAGTTTAATACCGGGGGGCGGTGAAAAACTGTTTTTT
v_gene: TRBV5-1; abundance: .; j_gene: TRBJ1-2; d_gene: .; CDR3aa: CASTLTRTTDGYTF; CDR3nt: TGCGCCAGCACCCTTACGAGGACAACGGATGGCTACACCTTC
v_gene: TRBV30; abundance: .; j_gene: TRBJ1-4; d_gene: .; CDR3aa: CAWSVQGAEKLFF; CDR3nt: TGTGCCTGGAGTGTACAGGGTGCTGAAAAACTGTTTTTT
v_gene: TRBV19; abundance: once; j_gene: TRBJ2-7; d_gene: TRBD1; CDR3aa: CASSFGQGIGYEQYF; CDR3nt: TGTGCCAGTAGTTTTGGACAGGGGATCGGCTACGAGCAGTACTTC
v_gene: TRBV5-5; abundance: .; j_gene: TRBJ2-2; d_gene: TRBD2; CDR3aa: CASSWGLAGATGELFF; CDR3nt: TGTGCCAGCAGCTGGGGACTAGCGGGGGCCACCGGGGAGCTGTTTTTT
v_gene: TRBV5-5; abundance: .; j_gene: TRBJ1-1; d_gene: .; CDR3aa: CASSLMGPVQDQAFF; CDR3nt: TGTGCCAGCAGCTTGATGGGCCCCGTACAGGACCAAGCTTTCTTT
v_gene: TRBV6-5; abundance: .; j_gene: TRBJ1-2; d_gene: .; CDR3aa: CASSYSPGIGYTF; CDR3nt: TGTGCCAGCAGTTACTCTCCAGGGATCGGCTACACCTTC
v_gene: TRBV7-2; abundance: once; j_gene: TRBJ2-1; d_gene: TRBD2; CDR3aa: CASSWTSGGEQFF; CDR3nt: TGTGCCAGCAGCTGGACTAGCGGGGGTGAGCAGTTCTTC
v_gene: TRBV7-8; abundance: .; j_gene: TRBJ1-6; d_gene: TRBD1; CDR3aa: CASTRGQGLVSPLHF; CDR3nt: TGTGCCAGCACCCGGGGACAGGGGCTTGTGTCACCCCTCCACTTT
v_gene: TRBV2; abundance: .; j_gene: TRBJ1-5; d_gene: TRBD1; CDR3aa: CASSEVGTGGDQPQHF; CDR3nt: TGTGCCAGCAGTGAAGTAGGGACAGGAGGGGACCAGCCCCAGCATTTT
v_gene: TRBV7-2; abundance: .; j_gene: TRBJ2-7; d_gene: TRBD1; CDR3aa: CASSLDRSYEQYF; CDR3nt: TGTGCCAGCAGCTTGGACAGGTCCTACGAGCAGTACTTC
v_gene: TRBV6-6; abundance: .; j_gene: TRBJ1-4; d_gene: TRBD1; CDR3aa: CASSWGQGEYEKLFF; CDR3nt: TGTGCCAGCAGTTGGGGACAGGGCGAGTACGAAAAACTGTTTTTT
v_gene: TRBV10-3; abundance: .; j_gene: TRBJ1-4; d_gene: TRBD1; CDR3aa: CATTGAADEKLFF; CDR3nt: TGTGCCACCACAGGGGCGGCGGATGAAAAACTGTTTTTT
v_gene: TRBV5-1; abundance: .; j_gene: TRBJ2-3; d_gene: .; CDR3aa: CASSTPDSTDTQYF; CDR3nt: TGCGCCAGCAGCACCCCTGACTCCACAGATACGCAGTATTTT
v_gene: TRBV4-1; abundance: .; j_gene: TRBJ2-1; d_gene: TRBD2; CDR3aa: CASSQGSGGGNEQFF; CDR3nt: TGCGCCAGCAGCCAAGGTAGCGGGGGGGGCAATGAGCAGTTCTTC